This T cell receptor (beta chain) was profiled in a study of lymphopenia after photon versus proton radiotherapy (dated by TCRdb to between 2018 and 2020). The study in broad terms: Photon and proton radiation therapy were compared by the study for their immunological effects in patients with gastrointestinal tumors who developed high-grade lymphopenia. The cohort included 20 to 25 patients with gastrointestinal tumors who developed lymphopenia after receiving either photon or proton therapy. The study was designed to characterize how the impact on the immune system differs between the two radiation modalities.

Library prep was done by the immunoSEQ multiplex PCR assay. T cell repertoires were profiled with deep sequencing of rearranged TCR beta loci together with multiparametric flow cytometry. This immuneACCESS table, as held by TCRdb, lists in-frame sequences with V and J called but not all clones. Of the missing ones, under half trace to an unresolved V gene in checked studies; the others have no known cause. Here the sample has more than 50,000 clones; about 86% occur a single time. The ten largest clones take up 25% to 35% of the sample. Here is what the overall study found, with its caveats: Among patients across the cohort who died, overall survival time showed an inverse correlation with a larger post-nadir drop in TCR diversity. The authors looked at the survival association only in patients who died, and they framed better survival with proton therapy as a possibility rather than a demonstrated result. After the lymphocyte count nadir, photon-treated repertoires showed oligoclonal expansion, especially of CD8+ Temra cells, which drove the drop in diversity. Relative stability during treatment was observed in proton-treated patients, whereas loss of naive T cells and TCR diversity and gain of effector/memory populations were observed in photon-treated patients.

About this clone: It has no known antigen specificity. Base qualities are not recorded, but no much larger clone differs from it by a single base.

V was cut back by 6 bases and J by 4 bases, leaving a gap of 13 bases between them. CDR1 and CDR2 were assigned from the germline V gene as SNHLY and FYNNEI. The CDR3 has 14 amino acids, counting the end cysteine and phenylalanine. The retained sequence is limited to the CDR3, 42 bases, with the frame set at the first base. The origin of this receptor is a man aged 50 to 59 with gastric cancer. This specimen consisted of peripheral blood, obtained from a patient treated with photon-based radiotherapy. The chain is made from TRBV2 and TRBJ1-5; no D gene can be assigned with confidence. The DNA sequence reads TGTGCCAGCAGCCTTGGACGTAGTAATCAGCCCCAGCATTTT. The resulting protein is CASSLGRSNQPQHF.